The table lists the clone carrying this T cell receptor (beta chain) with a few counts. As every portion of the isolated RNA was reverse transcribed, the sequencing read expressed TCRB transcripts. Naive, central memory and regulatory T cell samples yielded about 4 million reads on average. Only in-frame clones appear in the TCRdb table, and some are missing; sequencing was by immunoSEQ multiplex PCR. The sample lists 300,000 to 350,000 clones; approximately 14% were seen once. The length of the CDR3 is 13 residues. Between the trimmed V and J ends, which lost 5 bases and 6 bases, there was a span of 13 bases. The V gene's germline CDR1 is SGHAT and CDR2 FQNNGV. The sample comes from a study of beta chain features in type 1 diabetes.

The material sequenced was central memory CD4+ T cells from blood. V and J are TRBV11-2 and TRBJ2-5, with D perhaps TRBD1 (6 bases). The sequence derives from a man between 25 and 39 years old in good health. The CDR3 DNA is TGTGCCAGCAGCGCCATGGACAGACAGACCCAGTACTTC. Translating gives CASSAMDRQTQYF.